The 25 T cell receptor beta chains in this list originate from one sample, sequenced in a study of blood T cell repertoires in COVID-19. TCRdb's table, derived via immunoSEQ multiplex PCR, lists solely in-frame clones and lacks some. The sample shows 300,000 to 400,000 clones, more than 75% of them seen only once. The sequencing input was PBMCs or T cells enriched from blood (not recorded which). The receptor source for this set is a woman aged 25 to 39 who had recovered from COVID-19.

The rearrangement links TRBV2 to TRBJ1-5, with TRBD1 as a possible D gene (6 bases). Trimming took off 6 bases at V and 4 bases at J, with 13 bases between the two ends. This CDR3 has 14 residues. Looked up from germline, CDR1 is SNHLY and CDR2 is FYNNEI. DNA for the CDR3: TGTGCCAGCAGGGACAGCGCAGCAAATCAGCCCCAGCATTTT. Translation gives CASRDSAANQPQHF.

The rearrangement links TRBV4-1 to TRBJ1-3; D possibly corresponds to TRBD1 (5 bases). Germline V CDR1 and CDR2: MGHRA, YSYEKL. This CDR3 spans 17 amino acids. The germline V and J ends were trimmed by 4 bases and 4 bases, with 20 bases remaining between them. This CDR3 is CASSPLWGGTRGNTIYF. The CDR3 coding sequence is TGCGCCAGCAGCCCCCTATGGGGGGGGACGAGGGGAAACACCATATATTTT.

The chain recombines TRBV6-2 or TRBV6-3 with TRBJ1-5; maybe TRBD1 (5 bases). Per the germline V gene, CDR1 is MNHEY and CDR2 is SVGEGT. CDR3 size: 14 residues. V was cut by 0 bases and J by 3 bases, with 6 bases left in between. The CDR3 sequence is CASSYSRANQPQHF. CDR3 nucleotides: TGTGCCAGCAGTTACTCCAGGGCCAATCAGCCCCAGCATTTT.

The rearrangement joins TRBV2 to TRBJ1-5; 7 bases fit TRBD1. Germline V gene sequence: CDR1 SNHLY, CDR2 FYNNEI. The CDR3 runs 14 residues. The ends lost 4 bases at V and 0 bases at J; junction bases unmatched: 0. As DNA, the CDR3 is TGTGCCAGCAGTGGACAGGGTAGCAATCAGCCCCAGCATTTT. Translated: CASSGQGSNQPQHF.

By its share, this clone is medium-sized. CDR3 DNA sequence: TGTGCCAGCAACCTGGGGGACAGCAATTCACCCCTCCACTTT. It translates to CASNLGDSNSPLHF. The chain is built from TRBV9 and TRBJ1-6; TRBD1 aligns across 7 bases. The germline CDR1 and CDR2 sequences are SGDLS and YYNGEE. The CDR3 totals 14 residues. J was trimmed by 7 bases and V by 6 bases; bases with no gene match: 7.

The chain joins TRBV28 to TRBJ2-7; D uncertain. V was cut by 5 bases and J by 1 base, with 6 bases left in between. The CDR3 contains 12 residues. Germline lookup yields CDR1 MDHEN and CDR2 SYDVKM. CDR3 coding DNA: TGTGCCAGCAGTCTTCTGTCCTACGAGCAGTACTTC. This gives the protein CASSLLSYEQYF.

The chain has TRBV24-1 and TRBJ2-1; a possible D gene is TRBD2 (7 bases). CDR1 KGHDR and CDR2 SFDVKD come from the germline V gene. CDR3 length: 15 amino acids. V shed 3 bases and J shed 6 bases, with 14 bases lying between them. Here the CDR3 DNA reads TGTGCCACCAGTGATGAGGGGGGGCTGAGCAATGAGCAGTTCTTC. This encodes CATSDEGGLSNEQFF.

This chain uses TRBV6-5 with TRBJ1-2, with TRBD1 matching over 8 bases. With V trimmed by 6 bases and J by 6 bases, 6 bases remained unmatched. This CDR3 region has 13 residues. Germline V gives CDR1 MNHEY, CDR2 SVGAGI. The CDR3 reads CASRDRAHDGYTF. The CDR3 region has the DNA TGTGCCAGCAGGGACAGGGCACATGATGGCTACACCTTC.

This rearrangement joins TRBV13 to TRBJ1-6; D remains ambiguous. The CDR3 contains 14 residues. V gave up 5 bases and J gave up 5 bases, with 10 bases separating them. Germline V gives CDR1 PRHDT, CDR2 FYEKMQ (reference sequence). In DNA form, the CDR3 reads TGTGCCAGCAGCATGAGAAGTAATAATTCACCCCTCCACTTT. This sequence encodes CASSMRSNNSPLHF.

This chain uses TRBV7-2 with TRBJ2-7; D is uncertain. CDR3 length: 14 residues. The germline V and J ends were trimmed by 5 bases and 3 bases, with 14 bases remaining between them. Germline values: CDR1 SGHTA, CDR2 FQGNSA. CDR3 coding DNA: TGTGCCAGCAGCCCGGAGTTTGCAGTCTACGAGCAGTACTTC. It encodes CASSPEFAVYEQYF.

DNA of the CDR3: TGTGCCAGCAGCTTAGGGCCAGCGGGGTCTTACAATGAGCAGTTCTTC. Translating it yields CASSLGPAGSYNEQFF. The V call is TRBV7-2, the J call TRBJ2-1, with 7 bases aligning to TRBD2. The CDR3 loop spans 16 amino acids. With V trimmed by 1 base and J by 4 bases, 7 bases remained unmatched. The V gene's germline CDR1 is SGHTA and CDR2 FQGNSA.

This chain joins TRBV5-4 and TRBJ2-1; the match to TRBD1 covers 7 bases. This CDR3 contains 14 residues. Germline CDR1 and CDR2: SGHNT and YYREEE (reference sequence). The junction had 5 bases not matched to a gene; V was cut back by 1 base and J by 7 bases. CDR3 residues: CASSLRQGRNEQFF. The CDR3 region has the DNA TGTGCCAGCAGCTTGAGACAGGGAAGGAATGAGCAGTTCTTC.

The chain couples TRBV3-1 (or the pseudogene TRBV3-2) to TRBJ2-5, with 12 bases lining up with TRBD2. Germline CDR1 LGHDT, CDR2 YNNKEL (reference sequence). The CDR3 runs 18 residues. After removal of 0 bases from V and 6 bases from J, the junction contained 11 bases not matched to a gene. This chain's CDR3 is CASSQDLPSGGAGQTQYF. The CDR3 coding sequence is TGTGCCAGCAGCCAAGATCTCCCTAGCGGGGGGGCCGGGCAGACCCAGTACTTC.

The gene calls are TRBV15 and TRBJ1-3; D is unclear. The CDR3 is 15 amino acids. V was cut by 0 bases and J by 0 bases, with 6 bases left in between. CDR1 LNHNV and CDR2 YYDKDF come from the germline V gene (reference sequence). The CDR3 sequence is CATSREGSSGNTIYF. The CDR3, as DNA: TGTGCCACCAGCAGAGAAGGGAGCTCTGGAAACACCATATATTTT.

The chain couples TRBV4-1 to TRBJ1-5; maybe TRBD1 (5 bases). CDR1 is MGHRA, CDR2 YSYEKL, per germline. Trimming left V 4 bases short and J 5 bases short, with 18 bases between. CDR3 length equals 16 residues. CDR3 sequence reads: CASSPRDGGTDQPQHF. CDR3 sequence (DNA): TGCGCCAGCAGCCCAAGGGATGGGGGGACGGATCAGCCCCAGCATTTT.

The gene calls are TRBV18 and TRBJ1-2; TRBD1 agrees at 10 bases. The CDR3 sequence is 16 residues long. V shed 6 bases, J shed 2 bases, and the junction held 9 bases outside the gene matches. Per germline, CDR1 KGHSH and CDR2 LQKENI. The CDR3 nucleotides are TGTGCCAGCTCCGACAGGGGGCTAAGTCTAAACTATGGCTACACCTTC. Translated: CASSDRGLSLNYGYTF.

The rearrangement uses TRBV2 and TRBJ2-5; 10 bases are shared with TRBD1. The CDR3 loop spans 14 amino acids. V lost 8 bases and J lost 4; bases outside the gene matches: 7. Germline lookup yields CDR1 SNHLY and CDR2 FYNNEI. Written as DNA, the CDR3 is TGTGCCAGCGTAGGGACAGGGGTCGGAGAGACCCAGTACTTC. Translation: CASVGTGVGETQYF.

This chain links TRBV28 with TRBJ1-5, with D tentatively TRBD1 (5 bases). The length of the CDR3 is 16 residues. CDR1 and CDR2 (germline): MDHEN, SYDVKM. Trimming took 3 bases from V and 0 from J, leaving 12 bases between them. The CDR3 coding sequence is TGTGCCAGCAGTTTTCTAGACAGACCTAGCAATCAGCCCCAGCATTTT. Its protein product is CASSFLDRPSNQPQHF.

The rearrangement uses TRBV19 and TRBJ2-7, with 7 positions matching TRBD1. CDR1 and CDR2 (germline): LNHDA, SQIVND (reference sequence). After removal of 10 bases from V and 2 bases from J, the junction contained 11 bases not matched to a gene. The CDR3 loop spans 14 amino acids. The CDR3 sequence: CATMTGTATYEQYF. The CDR3 DNA reads TGTGCCACAATGACAGGGACGGCAACCTACGAGCAGTACTTC.

The rearrangement links TRBV12-5 to TRBJ1-6; D remains unclear. Germline V gene sequence: CDR1 LGHNT, CDR2 FRNRAP. Deletions cut 6 bases from V and 9 bases from J, with 15 bases between. The CDR3 spans 14 residues. CDR3 protein: CASGYKTGGSPLHF. As DNA, the CDR3 is TGTGCTAGTGGCTACAAAACCGGAGGTTCACCCCTCCACTTT.

The rearrangement joins TRBV27 to TRBJ2-7, with 11 bases identical to TRBD2. This CDR3 has 14 amino acids. CDR1 and CDR2 from the germline V gene are MNHEY and SMNVEV (reference sequence). Unmatched junction bases numbered 5, after V lost 5 bases and J lost 5 bases. The CDR3 spells CASSVNSGGDEQYF. CDR3 nucleotides: TGTGCCAGCAGTGTGAATAGCGGGGGGGACGAGCAGTACTTC.

The count of this clone is one. The chain recombines TRBV7-8 with TRBJ2-7, with TRBD1 matching over 11 bases. This CDR3 has 14 residues. The germline V gene encodes CDR1 SGHVS and CDR2 FQNEAQ. V lost 5 bases, J lost 4 bases, and 4 bases stayed unmatched. Written as DNA, the CDR3 is TGTGCCAGCAGCAACCGGGACAGGGGGTACGAGCAGTACTTC. As protein: CASSNRDRGYEQYF.

This chain joins TRBV18 and TRBJ2-1, with TRBD1 matching over 8 bases. With V trimmed by 2 bases and J by 2 bases, 5 bases remained unmatched. Per the germline V gene, CDR1 is KGHSH and CDR2 is LQKENI. The CDR3 loop spans 16 amino acids. The CDR3: CASSPGTGRPYNEQFF. The CDR3 DNA sequence: TGTGCCAGCTCACCAGGGACAGGACGGCCCTACAATGAGCAGTTCTTC.

V usage is TRBV19 and J usage is TRBJ2-1, with D maybe TRBD2 (5 bases). The CDR3 loop spans 14 amino acids. V was clipped by 10 bases and J by 0 bases, with 13 bases between them. Germline loops: CDR1 LNHDA, CDR2 SQIVND (reference sequence). In DNA, the CDR3 is TGTGCCATTGGGGAGTCGAGCTCCTACAATGAGCAGTTCTTC. Its protein is CAIGESSSYNEQFF.

The V and J genes are TRBV6-5 and TRBJ1-2; D uncertain. The CDR3 length is 14 residues. Trimming cost V 1 base and J 7 bases, with 13 bases left between them. In germline, CDR1 is MNHEY, CDR2 SVGAGI. CDR3 nucleotide sequence: TGTGCCAGCAGTTACTTTGGGTCGAGCGGTGGCTACACCTTC. Translated: CASSYFGSSGGYTF.